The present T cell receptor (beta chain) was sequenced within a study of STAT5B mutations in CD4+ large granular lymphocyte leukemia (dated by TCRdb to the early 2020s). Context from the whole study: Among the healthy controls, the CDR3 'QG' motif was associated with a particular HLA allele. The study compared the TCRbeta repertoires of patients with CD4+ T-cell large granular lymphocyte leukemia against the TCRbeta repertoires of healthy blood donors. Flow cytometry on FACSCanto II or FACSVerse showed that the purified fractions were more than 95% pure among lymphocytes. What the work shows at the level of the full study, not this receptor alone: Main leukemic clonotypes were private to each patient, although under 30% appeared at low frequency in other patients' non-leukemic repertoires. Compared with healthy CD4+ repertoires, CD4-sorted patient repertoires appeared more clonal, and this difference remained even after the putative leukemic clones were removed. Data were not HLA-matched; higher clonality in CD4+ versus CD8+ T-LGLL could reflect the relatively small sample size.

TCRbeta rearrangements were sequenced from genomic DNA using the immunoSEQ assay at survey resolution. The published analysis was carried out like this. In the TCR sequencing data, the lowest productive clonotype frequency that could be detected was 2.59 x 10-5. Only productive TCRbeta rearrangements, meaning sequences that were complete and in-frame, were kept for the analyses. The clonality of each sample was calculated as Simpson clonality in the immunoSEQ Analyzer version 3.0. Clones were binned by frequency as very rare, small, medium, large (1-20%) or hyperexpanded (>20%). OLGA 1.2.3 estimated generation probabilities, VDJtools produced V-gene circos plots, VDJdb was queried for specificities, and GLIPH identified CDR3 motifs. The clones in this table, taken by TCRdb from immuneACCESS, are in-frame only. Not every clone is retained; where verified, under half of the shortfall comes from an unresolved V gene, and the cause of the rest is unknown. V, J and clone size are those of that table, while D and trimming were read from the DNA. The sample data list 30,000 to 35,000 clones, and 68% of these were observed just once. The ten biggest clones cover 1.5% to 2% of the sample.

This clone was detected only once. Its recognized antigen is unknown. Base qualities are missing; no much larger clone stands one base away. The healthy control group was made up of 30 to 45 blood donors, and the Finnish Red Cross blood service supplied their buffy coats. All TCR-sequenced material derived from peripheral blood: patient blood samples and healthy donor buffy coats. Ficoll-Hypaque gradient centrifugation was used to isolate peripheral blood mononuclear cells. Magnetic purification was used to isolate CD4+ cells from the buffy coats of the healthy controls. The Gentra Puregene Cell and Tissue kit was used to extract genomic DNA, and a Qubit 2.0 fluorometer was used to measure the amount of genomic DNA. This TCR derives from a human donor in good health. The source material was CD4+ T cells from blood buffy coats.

The CDR3 reads CASSRTGTNTEAFF. The sequence in DNA is TGCGCCAGCAGCCGGACAGGGACTAACACTGAAGCTTTCTTT. The rearrangement combines TRBV5-1 with TRBJ1-1, with TRBD1 identical over 8 junction bases. The CDR3 runs 14 residues from the cysteine to the phenylalanine. Only the CDR3 portion is preserved as DNA: 42 bases, with reading frame beginning at the first base. The CDR1 and CDR2 encoded by the germline V gene are SGHRS and YFSETQ. V trim: 4 bases; J trim: 2 bases; unmatched bases: 4.